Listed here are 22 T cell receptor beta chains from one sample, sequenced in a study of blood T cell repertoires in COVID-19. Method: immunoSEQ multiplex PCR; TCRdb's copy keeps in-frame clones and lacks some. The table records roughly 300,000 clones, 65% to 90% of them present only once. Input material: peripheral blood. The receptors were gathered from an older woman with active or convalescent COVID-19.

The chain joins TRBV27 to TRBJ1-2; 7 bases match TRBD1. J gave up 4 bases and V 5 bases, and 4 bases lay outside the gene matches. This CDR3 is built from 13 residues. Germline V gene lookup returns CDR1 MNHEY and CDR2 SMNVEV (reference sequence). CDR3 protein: CASSRAGGYGYTF. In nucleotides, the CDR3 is TGTGCCAGCAGTCGGGCAGGGGGCTATGGCTACACCTTC.

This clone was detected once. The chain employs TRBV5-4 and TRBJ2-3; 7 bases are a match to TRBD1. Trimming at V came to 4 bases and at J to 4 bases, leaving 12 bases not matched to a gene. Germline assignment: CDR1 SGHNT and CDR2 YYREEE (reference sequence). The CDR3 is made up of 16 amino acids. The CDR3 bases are TGTGCCAGCAGCGACACCGACGACAGGGCCGCAGATACGCAGTATTTT. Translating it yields CASSDTDDRAADTQYF.

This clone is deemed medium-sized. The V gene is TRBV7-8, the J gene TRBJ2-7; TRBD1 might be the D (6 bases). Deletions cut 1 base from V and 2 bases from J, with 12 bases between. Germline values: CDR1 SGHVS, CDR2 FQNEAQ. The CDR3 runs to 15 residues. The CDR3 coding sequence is TGTGCCAGCAGCTTAGGGACAGTGGATACCTACGAGCAGTACTTC. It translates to CASSLGTVDTYEQYF.

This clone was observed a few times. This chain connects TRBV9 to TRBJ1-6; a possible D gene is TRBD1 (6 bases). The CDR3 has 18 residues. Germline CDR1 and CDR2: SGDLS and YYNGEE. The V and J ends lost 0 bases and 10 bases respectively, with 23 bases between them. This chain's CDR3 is CASSVEVGAGTRASPLHF. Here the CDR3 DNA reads TGTGCCAGCAGCGTAGAGGTAGGGGCCGGGACACGGGCCTCACCCCTCCACTTT. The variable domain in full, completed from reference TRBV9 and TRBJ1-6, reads DSGVTQTPKHLITATGQRVTLRCSPRSGDLSVYWYQQSLDQGLQFLIQYYNGEERAKGNILERFSAQQFPDLHSELNLSSLELGDSALYFCASSVEVGAGTRASPLHFGNGTRLTVT.

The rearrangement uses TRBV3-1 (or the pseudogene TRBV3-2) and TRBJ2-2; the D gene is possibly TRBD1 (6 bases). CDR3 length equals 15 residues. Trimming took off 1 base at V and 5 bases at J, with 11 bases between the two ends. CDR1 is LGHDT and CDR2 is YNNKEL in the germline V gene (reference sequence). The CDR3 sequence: CASSQGQGHTGELFF. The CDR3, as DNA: TGTGCCAGCAGCCAAGGGCAGGGGCATACCGGGGAGCTGTTTTTT.

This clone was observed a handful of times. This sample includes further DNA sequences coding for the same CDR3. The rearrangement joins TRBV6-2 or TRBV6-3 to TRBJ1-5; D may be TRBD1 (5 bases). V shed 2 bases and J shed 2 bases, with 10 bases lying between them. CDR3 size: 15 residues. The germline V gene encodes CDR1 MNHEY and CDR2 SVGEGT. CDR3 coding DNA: TGTGCCAGCAGTTACGGCAGGGTTGGCAATCAGCCCCAGCATTTT. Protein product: CASSYGRVGNQPQHF.

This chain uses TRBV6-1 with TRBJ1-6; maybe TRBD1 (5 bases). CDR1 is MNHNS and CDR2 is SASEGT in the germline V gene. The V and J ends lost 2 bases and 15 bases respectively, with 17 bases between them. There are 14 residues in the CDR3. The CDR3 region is CASSESFSDIHLHF. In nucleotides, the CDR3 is TGTGCCAGCAGTGAAAGCTTCTCGGACATTCACCTCCACTTT.

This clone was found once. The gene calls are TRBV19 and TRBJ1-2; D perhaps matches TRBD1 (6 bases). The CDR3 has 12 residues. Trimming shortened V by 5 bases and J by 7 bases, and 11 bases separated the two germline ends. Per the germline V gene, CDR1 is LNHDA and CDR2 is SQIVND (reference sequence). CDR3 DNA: TGTGCCAGTAGTCCTTTACAGGGTGGCTACACCTTC. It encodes CASSPLQGGYTF.

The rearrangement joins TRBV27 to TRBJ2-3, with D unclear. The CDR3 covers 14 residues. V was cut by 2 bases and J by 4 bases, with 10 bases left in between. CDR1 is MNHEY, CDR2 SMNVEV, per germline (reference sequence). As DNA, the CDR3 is TGTGCCAGCAGTTTAACGGTCGCGGCAGATACGCAGTATTTT. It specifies CASSLTVAADTQYF.

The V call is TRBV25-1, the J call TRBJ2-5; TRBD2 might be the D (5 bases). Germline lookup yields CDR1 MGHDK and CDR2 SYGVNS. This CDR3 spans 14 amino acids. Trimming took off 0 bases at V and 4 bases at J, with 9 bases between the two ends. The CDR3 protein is CASSEYRGRETQYF. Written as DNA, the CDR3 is TGTGCCAGCAGTGAATACCGGGGAAGAGAGACCCAGTACTTC. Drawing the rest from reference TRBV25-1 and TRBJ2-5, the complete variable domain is EADIYQTPRYLVIGTGKKITLECSQTMGHDKMYWYQQDPGMELHLIHYSYGVNSTEKGDLSSESTVSRIRTEHFPLTLESARPSHTSQYLCASSEYRGRETQYFGPGTRLLVL.

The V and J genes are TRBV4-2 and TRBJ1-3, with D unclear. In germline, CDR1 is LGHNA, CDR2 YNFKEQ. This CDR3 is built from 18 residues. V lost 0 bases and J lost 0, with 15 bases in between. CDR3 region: CASSQDRAQVASGNTIYF. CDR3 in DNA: TGTGCCAGCAGCCAAGATCGTGCGCAGGTCGCCTCTGGAAACACCATATATTTT.

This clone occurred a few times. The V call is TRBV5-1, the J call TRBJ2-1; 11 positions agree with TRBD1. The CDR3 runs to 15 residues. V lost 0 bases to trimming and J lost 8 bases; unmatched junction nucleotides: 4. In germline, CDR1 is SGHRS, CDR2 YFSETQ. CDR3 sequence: CASSLDGDRGYEQFF. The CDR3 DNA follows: TGCGCCAGCAGCTTGGATGGGGACAGGGGGTATGAGCAGTTCTTC.

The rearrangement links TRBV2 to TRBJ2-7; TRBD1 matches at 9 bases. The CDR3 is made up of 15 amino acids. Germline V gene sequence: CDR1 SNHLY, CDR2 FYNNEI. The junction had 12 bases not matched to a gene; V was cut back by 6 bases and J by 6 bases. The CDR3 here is CASRPTPGTGSEQYF. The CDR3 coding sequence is TGTGCCAGCAGACCCACCCCCGGGACAGGGAGCGAGCAGTACTTC.

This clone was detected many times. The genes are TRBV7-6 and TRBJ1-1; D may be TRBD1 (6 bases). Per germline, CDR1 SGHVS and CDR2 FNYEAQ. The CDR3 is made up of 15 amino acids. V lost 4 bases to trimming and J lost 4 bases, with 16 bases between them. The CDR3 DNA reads TGTGCCAGCAGCTCCCAAGCTACAGGGCTCACTGAAGCTTTCTTT. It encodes CASSSQATGLTEAFF.

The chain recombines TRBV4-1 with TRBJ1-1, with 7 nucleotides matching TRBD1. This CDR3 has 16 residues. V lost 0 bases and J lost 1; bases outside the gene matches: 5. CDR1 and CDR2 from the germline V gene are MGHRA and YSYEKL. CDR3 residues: CASSQDTGVPNTEAFF. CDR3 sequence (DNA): TGCGCCAGCAGCCAAGACACAGGGGTCCCGAACACTGAAGCTTTCTTT.

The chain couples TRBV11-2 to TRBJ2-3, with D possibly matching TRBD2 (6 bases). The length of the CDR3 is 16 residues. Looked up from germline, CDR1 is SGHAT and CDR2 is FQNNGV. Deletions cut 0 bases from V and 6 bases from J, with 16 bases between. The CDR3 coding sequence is TGTGCCAGCAGCTTAGATCCAGCGGGCCTCTGGGATACGCAGTATTTT. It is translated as CASSLDPAGLWDTQYF.

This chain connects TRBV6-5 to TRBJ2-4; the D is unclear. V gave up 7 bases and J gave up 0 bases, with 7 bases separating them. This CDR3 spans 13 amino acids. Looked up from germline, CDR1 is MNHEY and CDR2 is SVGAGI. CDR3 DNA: TGTGCCAGCATGCCAGTAGCCAAAAACATTCAGTACTTC. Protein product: CASMPVAKNIQYF.

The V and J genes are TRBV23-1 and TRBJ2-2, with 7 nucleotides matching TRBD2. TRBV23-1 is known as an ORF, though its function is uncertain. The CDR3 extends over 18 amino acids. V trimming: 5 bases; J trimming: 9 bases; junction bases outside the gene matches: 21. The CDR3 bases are TGCGCCAGCAGTTATGTGTTGCCCGGTGGGGGAGGGTTAAGGGAGCTGTTTTTT. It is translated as CASSYVLPGGGGLRELFF.

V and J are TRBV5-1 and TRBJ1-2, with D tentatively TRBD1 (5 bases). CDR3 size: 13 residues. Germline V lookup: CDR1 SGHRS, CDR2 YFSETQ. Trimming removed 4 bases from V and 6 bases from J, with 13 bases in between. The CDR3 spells CASSPRVGDGYTF. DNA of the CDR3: TGCGCCAGCAGCCCCAGGGTAGGTGATGGCTACACCTTC.

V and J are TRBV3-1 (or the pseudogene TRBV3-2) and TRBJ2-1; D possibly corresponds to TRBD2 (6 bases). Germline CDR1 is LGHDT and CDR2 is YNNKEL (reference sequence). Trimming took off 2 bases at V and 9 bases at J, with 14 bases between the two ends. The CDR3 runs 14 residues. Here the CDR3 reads CASSQRLGASEQFF. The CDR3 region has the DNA TGTGCCAGCAGCCAAAGACTAGGGGCAAGTGAGCAGTTCTTC.

CDR3: CASSRAPGISGANVLTF. The CDR3 bases are TGTGCCAGCAGCAGGGCCCCGGGGATTTCTGGGGCCAACGTCCTGACTTTC. The chain is built from TRBV9 and TRBJ2-6; a possible D gene is TRBD2 (5 bases). V lost 4 bases, J lost 1 base, and 15 bases lay in between. The germline gives CDR1 SGDLS, CDR2 YYNGEE. CDR3 length: 17 residues.

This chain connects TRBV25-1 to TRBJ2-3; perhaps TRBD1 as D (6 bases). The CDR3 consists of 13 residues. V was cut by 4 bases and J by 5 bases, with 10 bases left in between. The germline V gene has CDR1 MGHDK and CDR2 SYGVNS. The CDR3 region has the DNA TGTGCCAGCAGTGTGCCACAGGGAGATACGCAGTATTTT. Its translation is CASSVPQGDTQYF. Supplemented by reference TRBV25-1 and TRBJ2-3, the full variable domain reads EADIYQTPRYLVIGTGKKITLECSQTMGHDKMYWYQQDPGMELHLIHYSYGVNSTEKGDLSSESTVSRIRTEHFPLTLESARPSHTSQYLCASSVPQGDTQYFGPGTRLTVL.